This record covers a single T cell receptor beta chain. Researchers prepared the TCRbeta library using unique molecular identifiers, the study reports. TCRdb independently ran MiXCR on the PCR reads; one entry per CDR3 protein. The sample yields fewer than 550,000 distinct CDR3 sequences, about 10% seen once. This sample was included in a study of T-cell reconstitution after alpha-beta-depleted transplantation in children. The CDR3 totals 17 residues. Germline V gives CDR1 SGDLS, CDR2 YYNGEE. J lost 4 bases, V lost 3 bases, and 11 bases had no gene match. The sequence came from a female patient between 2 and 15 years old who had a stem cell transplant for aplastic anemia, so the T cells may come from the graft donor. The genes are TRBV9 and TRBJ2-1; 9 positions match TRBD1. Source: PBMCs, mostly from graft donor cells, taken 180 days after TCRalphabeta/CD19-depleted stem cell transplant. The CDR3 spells CASSARLHRGQYNEQFF. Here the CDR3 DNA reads TGTGCCAGCAGCGCGCGCCTCCACAGGGGGCAGTACAATGAGCAGTTCTTC.